This T cell receptor (beta chain) was captured in a study of blood T cell repertoires in COVID-19. About the research overall: COVID-19 samples from acute and convalescent phases originated in the United States, Italy and Spain.

Participants were placed into cohorts based on the clinical history they reported. Shortly before study entry, within 2 weeks, exposed participants had met a COVID-19 case. TCRdb keeps only in-frame clones here, not all; method: immunoSEQ multiplex PCR. The table shows approximately 220,000 clones, with about 80% occurring only once. V shed 0 bases and J 12 bases; nucleotides not matched to a gene: 7. CDR3 size: 13 residues. Germline V gives CDR1 LNHDA, CDR2 SQIVND (reference sequence). The specimen was PBMCs or T cells enriched from blood (not recorded which). The clonotype was recovered from a woman between 50 and 59 years old who had been exposed to COVID-19. This chain uses TRBV19 with TRBJ2-7; 8 nucleotides match TRBD2. CDR3 in DNA: TGTGCCAGTAGTATAGACGGGACTAGTACTCTGTACTTC. Residues: CASSIDGTSTLYF.